Described below is a single T cell receptor (beta chain) sequence and its context. The table lists this clone with a count of one. Its antigen target is currently unknown. Base qualities are missing; no much larger clone stands one base away. Each collaborating institution followed its own protocols to collect whole blood in K2EDTA tubes. Collaborator samples were shipped for TCRbeta analysis as frozen whole blood, isolated PBMCs, or DNA extracted from either sample type. This entry comes from a study of blood T cell repertoires in COVID-19 (dated by TCRdb to the early 2020s). At the level of the whole study: Samples covering the acute and convalescent phases of COVID-19 were provided by collaborators in the United States, Italy and Spain. A de-identified subject ID, COVID-19 status, age in years and sex were almost always included in the sample metadata. Samples came from the ongoing ImmuneRACE study (first 160 participants) plus 1,254 subjects from 6 global collaborators. The prospective study material was composed of cDNA or gDNA derived from T cells, B-cell-depleted T cells, or PBMCs. The repertoires were made available in a free public database intended to serve as a resource for research on the immune response to SARS-CoV-2. Subjects who had been exposed to COVID-19, were actively infected with it, or had recovered from it provided the deeply sampled blood TCRbeta repertoires that made up the dataset. HLA class I and class II types, where available, came from metadata supplied by the sample provider rather than from assay-based typing. General conclusions and limits of the study: The amount of clinical and demographic metadata varied by source and participant and was provided uncurated.

The immunoSEQ Assay, a bias-controlled multiplex PCR, was used to amplify TCRbeta CDR3 regions from genomic DNA. Turning to the authors' computational methods: The number of nucleated cells in each sample was estimated from the amplification of reference gene primers within the assay. To quantify the absolute abundance of each unique TCRbeta CDR3 rearrangement, sequence reads were collapsed and filtered. For each sample, productive Simpson clonality was calculated as the square root of Simpson's diversity index across productive rearrangements. The table was pulled from immuneACCESS by TCRdb, which kept in-frame rearrangements only. Such tables lose some clones; where checked, under half of the loss comes from unresolved V genes, and the rest has no known cause. D and trimming come from the DNA, and the V and J calls and clone size come from that table. This sample holds almost 85,000 clones; around 83% were observed only once. Of the sample, around 36% is held by the ten largest clones.

Inclusive of the bounding cysteine and phenylalanine, the CDR3 is 13 residues long. Solely the CDR3 DNA is kept, with 39 bases framed from the first base. Here V drops 5 bases and J drops 4 bases, and the junction holds 2 bases not matched to any gene. The germline V gene (reference sequence) supplies CDR1 GTSNPN and CDR2 SVGIG. This receptor was identified in a man older than 75 with active or convalescent COVID-19. What was sequenced was peripheral blood. Recombination joined TRBV30 with TRBJ1-3, and 10 junctional nucleotides match TRBD1. The CDR3: CAWGTGAGNTIYF. The DNA sequence is TGTGCCTGGGGGACAGGGGCCGGAAACACCATATATTTT.